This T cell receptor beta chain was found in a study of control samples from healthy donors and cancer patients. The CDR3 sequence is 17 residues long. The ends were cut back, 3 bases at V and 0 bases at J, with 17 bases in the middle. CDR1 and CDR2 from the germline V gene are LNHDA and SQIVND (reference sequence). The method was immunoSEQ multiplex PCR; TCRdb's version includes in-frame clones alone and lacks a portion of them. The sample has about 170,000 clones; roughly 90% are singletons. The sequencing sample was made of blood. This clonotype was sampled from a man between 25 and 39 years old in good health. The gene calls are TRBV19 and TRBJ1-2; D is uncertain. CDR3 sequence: CASSIKAQLFTNYGYTF. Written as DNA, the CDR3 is TGTGCCAGTAGTATTAAGGCGCAGCTATTTACTAACTATGGCTACACCTTC.